This T cell receptor (beta chain) was retrieved from a study of blood T cell repertoires in COVID-19. The data were produced by immunoSEQ multiplex PCR, yet TCRdb's version contains in-frame clones alone and is incomplete. The sample holds roughly 400,000 clones; about nine tenths are singletons and the top ten take about 1.8%. In germline, CDR1 is MDHEN, CDR2 SYDVKM. Germline trimming cut 8 bases from V and 2 bases from J; bases unmatched to any gene: 9. This CDR3 is built from 15 residues. Material for sequencing was PBMCs or T cells enriched from blood (not recorded which). The gene calls are TRBV28 and TRBJ1-1, with 9 bases that match TRBD1. The sequence came from a woman aged 25 to 39 who had recovered from COVID-19. This CDR3 is CASPPLTGGNTEAFF. As DNA, the CDR3 is TGTGCCAGCCCACCTTTGACAGGGGGTAACACTGAAGCTTTCTTT.